Listed here is a single T cell receptor (beta chain). Its antigen is not yet known. Base quality data are lacking; no much larger clone is found one base away. The source of the sample is a study of cytomegalovirus exposure and HLA in healthy donors (dated by TCRdb to between 2016 and 2019). At the level of the whole study: According to a later analysis, one platform produced both the roughly 120 validation repertoires and the approximately 600 repertoires of the first cohort. To predict cytomegalovirus infection status, the study combined high-throughput TCR immunosequencing, statistical association of individual TCRs with disease status, and machine learning. In addition to the first cohort of around 670 subjects, a separate validation cohort of around 110 different subjects was used. The study aimed to test whether signatures of past pathogen exposure could be identified by cataloging public T cell receptors. On the study overall, not on this receptor specifically: In a later analysis, TCRs clustered in the first cohort were found to also tend to co-occur in the 130 or so validation repertoires, with roughly 93% of cluster scores above 0. The authors suggested that the approach could potentially be extended to other disease states and immunological phenotypes. The classifier was reported to diagnose cytomegalovirus status with high specificity and sensitivity in both the original and validation cohorts. In the study, about 150 TCR beta chains were listed as associated with cytomegalovirus. A few of the identified cytomegalovirus-associated TCR beta chains were confirmed in vitro to be specific for cytomegalovirus antigens. A later analysis had no HLA typing for the validation cohort, so co-occurrence there was scored across all 130 or so repertoires. Most TCR sequences were observed very rarely across donors, whereas some public TCRs were present in many individuals.

The method behind the library was the immunoSEQ multiplex PCR assay. For the original study's pipeline: To diagnose cytomegalovirus status from the catalog of TCR beta chain sequences, a statistical classification framework was built. TCRdb took over this immuneACCESS table, retaining in-frame rearrangements with V and J assigned. Such tables are incomplete; in checked studies, under half of the missing clones stem from an unresolved V gene, and the remainder is unexplained. V and J calls and clone size come straight from that table; D and trimming were deduced from the DNA. The sample contains roughly 140,000 clones, roughly nine tenths of them found a single time. The ten largest clones take up around 3.4% of the sample. From a lookup of the germline V gene, CDR1 and CDR2 are SGHDN and FVKESK. CDR3 length: 18 amino acids, cysteine to phenylalanine. The read is trimmed to its CDR3 DNA, 54 bases read in frame from base 1. V is trimmed back by 3 bases and J by 4 bases, and the junction contains 15 bases that no gene match accounts for.

Separate from the roughly 700-subject first cohort, the validation cohort of more than 90 subjects was the group to which the donors belonged. The receptor was derived from a young woman in good health and CMV-seropositive. This chain joins TRBV14 to TRBJ2-3, with 8 central nucleotides matching TRBD2. Sequencing used PBMCs. The DNA sequence is as follows: TGTGCCAGCAGCCAGACCGGCGGGAGGCCCTTGGGGGCAGATACGCAGTATTTT. Protein translation: CASSQTGGRPLGADTQYF.